Listed below are T cell receptor beta chains from one sample, sequenced in a study of blood T cell repertoires in COVID-19. Here immunoSEQ multiplex PCR was the method, and the copy in TCRdb shows in-frame clones only, minus some. The sample gives about 39,000 clones, roughly 77% of which show up once; around 42% is in the top ten. The sample comprised peripheral blood. These receptors were collected from a human donor in a cohort sampled during active or convalescent COVID-19. The donor label of this sample is uncertain. The CDR3 runs from the conserved cysteine through the conserved F or W. The order of the fields is CDR3 DNA, CDR3 protein, J gene, D gene, clone size, V gene. A D gene is named only where the DNA matches it firmly. The size entry is marked missing in some rows and otherwise reads once, few, many or a size class.

CDR3nt: TGTGCCAGCAGCTTGACAGGAGTTGAAGCTTTCTTT
CDR3aa: CASSLTGVEAFF
j_gene: TRBJ1-1
d_gene: -
abundance: -
v_gene: TRBV5-6

CDR3nt: TGTGCCAGCTCACCTAACAGACAAGAGACCCAGTACTTC
CDR3aa: CASSPNRQETQYF
j_gene: TRBJ2-5
d_gene: -
abundance: -
v_gene: TRBV18

CDR3nt: TGTGCCAGTAGTATGGGTTGGAGATCTGGGGCCAACGTCCTGACTTTC
CDR3aa: CASSMGWRSGANVLTF
j_gene: TRBJ2-6
d_gene: -
abundance: -
v_gene: TRBV19

CDR3nt: TGCGCCAGCAGCTTGGAGTCAGGGAACATGAACACTGAAGCTTTCTTT
CDR3aa: CASSLESGNMNTEAFF
j_gene: TRBJ1-1
d_gene: -
abundance: -
v_gene: TRBV5-1

CDR3nt: TGTGCCACCAGTAGGCAGGGGAACACCGGGGAGCTGTTTTTT
CDR3aa: CATSRQGNTGELFF
j_gene: TRBJ2-2
d_gene: -
abundance: -
v_gene: TRBV24-1

CDR3nt: TGTGCCAGCAGCCCCCGGAGGACTAGCGGGAGCTCCTACGAGCAGTACTTC
CDR3aa: CASSPRRTSGSSYEQYF
j_gene: TRBJ2-7
d_gene: TRBD2
abundance: -
v_gene: TRBV11-2

CDR3nt: TGTGCCAGCAGTATGGTCAGCTACGAGCAGTACTTC
CDR3aa: CASSMVSYEQYF
j_gene: TRBJ2-7
d_gene: -
abundance: -
v_gene: TRBV2

CDR3nt: TGTGCCAGTAGTATAGGCGACTACAATGAGCAGTTCTTC
CDR3aa: CASSIGDYNEQFF
j_gene: TRBJ2-1
d_gene: -
abundance: -
v_gene: TRBV19

CDR3nt: TGTGCCAGCTCACCCGAATCGGACATCCAGAGCTACACCTTC
CDR3aa: CASSPESDIQSYTF
j_gene: TRBJ1-2
d_gene: -
abundance: -
v_gene: TRBV18

CDR3nt: TGTGCCACCACCCATATAGTCTCTGGAAACACCATATATTTT
CDR3aa: CATTHIVSGNTIYF
j_gene: TRBJ1-3
d_gene: -
abundance: -
v_gene: TRBV15

CDR3nt: TGCGCCAGCAGCCAAGATATAGCCTTAGGCAAAAACATTCAGTACTTC
CDR3aa: CASSQDIALGKNIQYF
j_gene: TRBJ2-4
d_gene: -
abundance: -
v_gene: TRBV4-3

CDR3nt: TGTGCCAGCAGTTCCCCCTCGGTCGCGCACGAGCAGTACTTC
CDR3aa: CASSSPSVAHEQYF
j_gene: TRBJ2-7
d_gene: -
abundance: -
v_gene: TRBV6-2/TRBV6-3

CDR3nt: TGTGCCAGCAGCCAAGATCCCCAGACAGGAGCGAAGCAGTACTTC
CDR3aa: CASSQDPQTGAKQYF
j_gene: TRBJ2-7
d_gene: -
abundance: few
v_gene: TRBV3-1/TRBV3-2

CDR3nt: TGTGCCAGCAGCTTACGAGAGGGTTTGGGCGAGCAGTACTTC
CDR3aa: CASSLREGLGEQYF
j_gene: TRBJ2-7
d_gene: -
abundance: -
v_gene: TRBV27

CDR3nt: TGCGCCAGCAGCTGGGACGCGGGAAACACTGAAGCTTTCTTT
CDR3aa: CASSWDAGNTEAFF
j_gene: TRBJ1-1
d_gene: -
abundance: -
v_gene: TRBV5-1

CDR3nt: TGTGCCAGCTCACCATCCGGCGGGAGTAATGAGCAGTTCTTC
CDR3aa: CASSPSGGSNEQFF
j_gene: TRBJ2-1
d_gene: TRBD2
abundance: few
v_gene: TRBV18

CDR3nt: TGCAGCGTCACACACGGGGAAACTGAAGCTTTCTTT
CDR3aa: CSVTHGETEAFF
j_gene: TRBJ1-1
d_gene: -
abundance: -
v_gene: TRBV29-1

CDR3nt: TGTGCCAGCAGGGAGGACGGGACTAGCGGGATAGAGACCCAGTACTTC
CDR3aa: CASREDGTSGIETQYF
j_gene: TRBJ2-5
d_gene: -
abundance: -
v_gene: TRBV21-1

CDR3nt: TGTGCCAGCAGCTCCCTAGCGGGAGGAGCAGATACGCAGTATTTT
CDR3aa: CASSSLAGGADTQYF
j_gene: TRBJ2-3
d_gene: TRBD2
abundance: -
v_gene: TRBV7-9

CDR3nt: TGTGCCGGAACGACAGACGAATTGAAGCAGTACTTC
CDR3aa: CAGTTDELKQYF
j_gene: TRBJ2-7
d_gene: -
abundance: -
v_gene: TRBV7-9

CDR3nt: TGTGCCACCAGTGACTTCTCAGGCTATGGCTACACCTTC
CDR3aa: CATSDFSGYGYTF
j_gene: TRBJ1-2
d_gene: -
abundance: -
v_gene: TRBV24-1

CDR3nt: TGTGCCAGCAGCGTCCAGGGACTCCAAGCGAATGAGCAGTTCTTC
CDR3aa: CASSVQGLQANEQFF
j_gene: TRBJ2-1
d_gene: -
abundance: few
v_gene: TRBV9